Listed here are 20 T cell receptor beta chains from one sample, sequenced in a study of blood T cell repertoires in COVID-19. Assay used: immunoSEQ multiplex PCR; TCRdb lists only in-frame clones, some missing. The sample has some 400,000 clones, 80% to 90% seen once. Specimen: peripheral blood. These receptors all come from an older woman with COVID-19, enrolled during active disease.

The chain recombines TRBV5-8 with TRBJ1-2, with D uncertain. Germline V gives CDR1 SGHTS, CDR2 YDEGEE. The CDR3 runs 17 residues. V lost 3 bases, J lost 4 bases, and 22 bases lay in between. As DNA, the CDR3 is TGTGCCAGCAGCTGCATCGGGGTGAAGGAGGTGGTCTATGGCTACACCTTC. Protein product: CASSCIGVKEVVYGYTF. Using reference TRBV5-8 and TRBJ1-2 for the parts outside the CDR3, the full variable domain is EAGVTQSPTHLIKTRGQQATLRCSPISGHTSVYWYQQALGLGLQFLLWYDEGEERNRGNFPPRFSGRQFPNYSSELNVNALELEDSALYLCASSCIGVKEVVYGYTFGSGTRLTVV.

This clone was found once. The chain is built from TRBV24-1 and TRBJ2-3; 11 bases are a match to TRBD2. CDR3 length: 17 residues. Per germline, CDR1 KGHDR and CDR2 SFDVKD. The V segment lost 3 bases and the J segment 0 bases; nucleotides outside the gene matches: 4. CDR3 in DNA: TGTGCCACCAGTGATGCGGGACTAGCGGATAGCACAGATACGCAGTATTTT. Translated, it gives CATSDAGLADSTDTQYF.

The chain combines TRBV5-4 with TRBJ1-1, with a weak D call TRBD1 (5 bases). V shed 0 bases and J shed 3 bases, with 12 bases lying between them. This CDR3 is built from 15 residues. Germline V gene sequence: CDR1 SGHNT, CDR2 YYREEE (reference sequence). CDR3 region: CASSLVPGGDTEAFF. DNA of the CDR3: TGTGCCAGCAGCTTGGTTCCGGGAGGGGACACTGAAGCTTTCTTT. Complete variable domain (other parts from reference TRBV5-4 and TRBJ1-1): ETGVTQSPTHLIKTRGQQVTLRCSSQSGHNTVSWYQQALGQGPQFIFQYYREEENGRGNFPPRFSGLQFPNYSSELNVNALELDDSALYLCASSLVPGGDTEAFFGQGTRLTVV.

The CDR3 sequence: CASSATQQGTSPLHF. CDR3 coding DNA: TGTGCCAGCAGTGCAACACAACAGGGGACTTCACCCCTCCACTTT. This rearrangement joins TRBV28 to TRBJ1-6, with 7 positions matching TRBD1. V was clipped by 5 bases and J by 9 bases; unmatched bases: 10. Germline values: CDR1 MDHEN, CDR2 SYDVKM. The CDR3 is 15 residues long. The complete variable domain, with remaining parts taken from reference TRBV28 and TRBJ1-6, reads DVKVTQSSRYLVKRTGEKVFLECVQDMDHENMFWYRQDPGLGLRLIYFSYDVKMKEKGDIPEGYSVSREKKERFSLILESASTNQTSMYLCASSATQQGTSPLHFGNGTRLTVT.

The V and J genes are TRBV7-2 and TRBJ2-7; no definite D call. Germline V gene lookup returns CDR1 SGHTA and CDR2 FQGNSA. The V gene lost 0 bases and the J gene lost 2 bases, with 11 bases spanning the gap. CDR3 length: 15 amino acids. The CDR3 reads CASSLAQVPTYEQYF. The CDR3 DNA reads TGTGCCAGCAGCTTAGCCCAGGTCCCCACCTACGAGCAGTACTTC. Full variable domain (rest looked up from reference TRBV7-2 and TRBJ2-7): GAGVSQSPSNKVTEKGKDVELRCDPISGHTALYWYRQSLGQGLEFLIYFQGNSAPDKSGLPSDRFSAERTGGSVSTLTIQRTQQEDSAVYLCASSLAQVPTYEQYFGPGTRLTVT.

The genes are TRBV5-8 and TRBJ1-1; weak D call: TRBD1 (6 bases). The CDR3 sequence is 18 residues long. Germline V CDR1 and CDR2: SGHTS, YDEGEE. V lost 1 base and J lost 2, with 21 bases in between. The CDR3 here is CASSLFSGAATLNTEAFF. The DNA for the CDR3 is TGTGCCAGCAGCTTGTTCTCAGGGGCGGCCACCTTAAACACTGAAGCTTTCTTT.

This clone was seen a single time. This chain uses TRBV5-1 with TRBJ1-6; 9 bases match TRBD1. CDR3 length: 14 residues. The ends lost 4 bases at V and 10 bases at J; junction bases unmatched: 6. Per germline, CDR1 SGHRS and CDR2 YFSETQ. The CDR3 sequence: CASSLLDRGSPLHF. As DNA, the CDR3 is TGCGCCAGCAGCCTCCTGGACAGGGGCTCACCCCTCCACTTT. Using reference TRBV5-1 and TRBJ1-6 for the parts outside the CDR3, the full variable domain is KAGVTQTPRYLIKTRGQQVTLSCSPISGHRSVSWYQQTPGQGLQFLFEYFSETQRNKGNFPGRFSGRQFSNSRSEMNVSTLELGDSALYLCASSLLDRGSPLHFGNGTRLTVT.

The genes are TRBV7-8 and TRBJ1-5; D is possibly TRBD1 (6 bases). Germline lookup yields CDR1 SGHVS and CDR2 FQNEAQ. The CDR3 is made up of 19 amino acids. V shed 4 bases and J shed 2 bases, with 24 bases lying between them. The CDR3 DNA follows: TGTGCCAGCAGCTCCAGGACAGCCCCTATAAGAAATGGCAATCAGCCCCAGCATTTT. Its translation is CASSSRTAPIRNGNQPQHF. Full variable domain (rest looked up from reference TRBV7-8 and TRBJ1-5): GAGVSQSPRYKVAKRGQDVALRCDPISGHVSLFWYQQALGQGPEFLTYFQNEAQLDKSGLPSDRFFAERPEGSVSTLKIQRTQQEDSAVYLCASSSRTAPIRNGNQPQHFGDGTRLSIL.

This clone was observed at least ten times. The chain links TRBV11-3 to TRBJ2-7; D may be TRBD2 (5 bases). Germline assignment: CDR1 SGHNT and CDR2 YENEEA. Trimming cost V 2 bases and J 4 bases, with 15 bases left between them. The CDR3 is 15 residues long. The CDR3: CASSLIPSRNYEQYF. The CDR3 region has the DNA TGTGCCAGCAGCTTAATCCCTAGCAGGAATTACGAGCAGTACTTC.

This clone has just one count. The chain combines TRBV12-3 or TRBV12-4 with TRBJ1-1; TRBD1 is a possible D gene (6 bases). This CDR3 has 11 residues. Trimming took off 7 bases at V and 10 bases at J, with 13 bases between the two ends. Here the CDR3 reads CASNGQSGAFF. CDR3 bases: TGTGCCAGCAACGGACAGTCGGGAGCTTTCTTT.

The chain is built from TRBV7-9 and TRBJ1-1; D unclear. V was pared by 3 bases and J by 4 bases, with 15 bases between. Germline V gives CDR1 SEHNR, CDR2 FQNEAQ (reference sequence). The CDR3 is 15 amino acids. The chain's CDR3 is CASSFAGVRGTEAFF. The CDR3 nucleotides read TGTGCCAGCAGCTTTGCGGGAGTTCGAGGCACTGAAGCTTTCTTT.

This chain links TRBV6-5 with TRBJ1-6, with 7 bases matching TRBD1. The CDR3 sequence is 15 residues long. With V trimmed by 6 bases and J by 6 bases, 8 bases remained unmatched. CDR1 and CDR2 (germline): MNHEY, SVGAGI. The CDR3 spells CASRKWDRPNSPLHF. CDR3 nucleotide sequence: TGTGCCAGCAGAAAGTGGGACAGACCTAATTCACCCCTCCACTTT.

The chain joins TRBV7-9 to TRBJ1-2, with 7 bases lining up with TRBD1. This CDR3 is built from 18 residues. Germline CDR1 is SEHNR and CDR2 is FQNEAQ (reference sequence). V lost 1 base, J lost 4 bases, and 15 bases stayed unmatched. In DNA, the CDR3 is TGTGCCAGCAGCTTAGGGACAGGTGCTGGTCGGGGGCCCTATGGCTACACCTTC. Protein: CASSLGTGAGRGPYGYTF.

The gene calls are TRBV5-1 and TRBJ2-5; 8 positions agree with TRBD1. J was trimmed by 6 bases and V by 4 bases; bases with no gene match: 11. Germline CDR1 SGHRS, CDR2 YFSETQ. The CDR3 contains 15 residues. This chain's CDR3 is CASSKMDRELKTQYF. In DNA form, the CDR3 reads TGCGCCAGCAGCAAAATGGACAGGGAGTTAAAGACCCAGTACTTC.

J is TRBJ1-2 and V is TRBV7-9; TRBD1 agrees at 9 bases. V shed 5 bases and J 6 bases; nucleotides not matched to a gene: 7. The V gene's germline CDR1 is SEHNR and CDR2 FQNEAQ (reference sequence). CDR3 length equals 14 residues. The CDR3 bases are TGTGCCAGCAGCCGGGACAGGGAAACGCATGGCTACACCTTC. Translating it yields CASSRDRETHGYTF. Supplemented by reference TRBV7-9 and TRBJ1-2, the full variable domain reads DTGVSQNPRHKITKRGQNVTFRCDPISEHNRLYWYRQTLGQGPEFLTYFQNEAQLEKSRLLSDRFSAERPKGSFSTLEIQRTEQGDSAMYLCASSRDRETHGYTFGSGTRLTVV.

On this clone itself: This CDR3 is also generated by other DNA sequences in the sample. The V and J genes are TRBV12-5 and TRBJ1-5, with D possibly being TRBD1 (6 bases). Looked up from germline, CDR1 is LGHNT and CDR2 is FRNRAP. The CDR3 extends over 14 amino acids. Trimming pared 1 base from V and 4 bases from J, leaving 8 bases between. DNA for the CDR3: TGTGCTAGTGGTTTGGGGCAGGGGAATCAGCCCCAGCATTTT. It yields the protein CASGLGQGNQPQHF.

J is TRBJ1-2 and V is TRBV6-5; no reliable D call. Germline CDR1 is MNHEY and CDR2 is SVGAGI. V was clipped by 0 bases and J by 8 bases, with 16 bases between them. The CDR3 is 15 amino acids. In nucleotides, the CDR3 is TGTGCCAGCAGTTACTCCCCTCGGGATCCTCTCGGCTACACCTTC. Translated, it gives CASSYSPRDPLGYTF.

This clone was picked up a small number of times. This chain connects TRBV7-9 to TRBJ2-2; 9 bases fit TRBD2. Germline values: CDR1 SEHNR, CDR2 FQNEAQ (reference sequence). V lost 5 bases to trimming and J lost 3 bases; unmatched junction nucleotides: 7. The CDR3 contains 16 residues. The chain's CDR3 is CASSPILAGDTGELFF. DNA for the CDR3: TGTGCCAGCAGCCCTATACTAGCGGGTGACACCGGGGAGCTGTTTTTT.

The gene calls are TRBV11-2 and TRBJ2-3, with 9 bases matching TRBD1. Germline V CDR1 and CDR2: SGHAT, FQNNGV. The J segment lost 5 bases and the V segment lost 6 bases, leaving 6 bases of the junction unmatched. The CDR3 spans 14 residues. CDR3 in DNA: TGTGCCAGCAGACCTGGACAGGGGAAAGATACGCAGTATTTT. This translates into CASRPGQGKDTQYF.

The rearrangement joins TRBV4-1 to TRBJ2-3, with TRBD2 matching over 12 bases. The CDR3 covers 17 residues. V shed 3 bases, J shed 1 base, and the junction held 5 bases outside the gene matches. Per the germline V gene, CDR1 is MGHRA and CDR2 is YSYEKL. Here the CDR3 DNA reads TGCGCCAGCAGCCATTCGGGACTAGCGGGTGGCACAGATACGCAGTATTTT. This translates into CASSHSGLAGGTDTQYF.